This section outlines one TCR beta chain sequence together with its context. Its specificity is unknown. The data are from a study of radiotherapy plus CTLA-4 blockade in lung cancer. The study's findings and limits: Tumor-origin TCR clones grew in blood after radiotherapy plus ipilimumab. Alongside interferon-beta, early blood T cell clone dynamics were reportedly the best predictor of response.

The CDR3 has 14 residues. The V gene's germline CDR1 is SEHNR and CDR2 FQNEAQ (reference sequence). Trimming removed 7 bases at V and 4 bases at J, with 16 bases between. Each patient with chemo-refractory metastatic non-small-cell lung cancer was treated with focal radiation plus CTLA-4 blockade using ipilimumab. Clones were read by immunoSEQ multiplex PCR, and TCRdb kept only the in-frame ones, dropping some. Of 90,000 to 100,000 clones in the sample, 88% were seen once. The genes are TRBV7-9 and TRBJ1-2, with D possibly TRBD1 on 5 matching bases. The receptor was derived from a human donor with non-small cell lung cancer that progressed on radiotherapy plus ipilimumab. This specimen consisted of peripheral blood, obtained from a patient treated with radiotherapy plus ipilimumab. CDR3 sequence reads: CASTRPIGAYGYTF. The CDR3 coding sequence is TGTGCCAGCACCCGCCCCATCGGGGCCTATGGCTACACCTTC.